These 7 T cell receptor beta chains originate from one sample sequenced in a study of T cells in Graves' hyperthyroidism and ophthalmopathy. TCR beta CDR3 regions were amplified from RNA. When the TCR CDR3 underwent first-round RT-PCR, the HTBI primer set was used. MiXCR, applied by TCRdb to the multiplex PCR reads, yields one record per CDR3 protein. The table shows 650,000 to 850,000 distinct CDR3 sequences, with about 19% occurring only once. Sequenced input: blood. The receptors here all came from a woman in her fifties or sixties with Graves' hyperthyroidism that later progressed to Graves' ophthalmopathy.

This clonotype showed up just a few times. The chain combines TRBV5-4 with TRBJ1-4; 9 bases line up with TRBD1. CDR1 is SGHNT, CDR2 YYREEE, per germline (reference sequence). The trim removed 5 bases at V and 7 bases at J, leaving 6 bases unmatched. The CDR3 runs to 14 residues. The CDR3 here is CASSLDRGSEKLFF. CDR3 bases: TGTGCCAGCAGTCTGGACAGGGGAAGTGAAAAACTGTTTTTT.

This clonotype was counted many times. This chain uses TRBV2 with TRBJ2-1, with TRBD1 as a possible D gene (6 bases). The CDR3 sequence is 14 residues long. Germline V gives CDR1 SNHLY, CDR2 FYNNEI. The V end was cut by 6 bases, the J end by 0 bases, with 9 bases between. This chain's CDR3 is CASRGQISYNEQFF. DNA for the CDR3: TGTGCCAGCAGGGGACAAATCTCCTACAATGAGCAGTTCTTC.

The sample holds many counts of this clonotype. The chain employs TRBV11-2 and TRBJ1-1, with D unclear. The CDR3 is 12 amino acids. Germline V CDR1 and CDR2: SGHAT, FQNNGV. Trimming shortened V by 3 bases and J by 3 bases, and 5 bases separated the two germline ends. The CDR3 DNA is TGTGCCAGCAGCTTGGCTTACACTGAAGCTTTCTTT. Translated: CASSLAYTEAFF.

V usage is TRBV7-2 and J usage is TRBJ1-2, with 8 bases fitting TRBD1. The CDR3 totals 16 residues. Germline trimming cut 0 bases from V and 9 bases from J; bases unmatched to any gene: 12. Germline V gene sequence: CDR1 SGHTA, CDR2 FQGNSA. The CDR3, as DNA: TGTGCCAGCAGCTTAGCAACAGGGCAGGGGGCGCCAAGCTACACCTTC. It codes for CASSLATGQGAPSYTF.

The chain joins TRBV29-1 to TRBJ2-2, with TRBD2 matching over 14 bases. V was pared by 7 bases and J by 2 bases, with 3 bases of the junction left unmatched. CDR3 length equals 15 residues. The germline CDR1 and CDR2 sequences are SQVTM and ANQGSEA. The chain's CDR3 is CSGTSGGTNTGELFF. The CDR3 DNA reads TGCAGCGGGACTAGCGGGGGGACCAACACCGGGGAGCTGTTTTTT.

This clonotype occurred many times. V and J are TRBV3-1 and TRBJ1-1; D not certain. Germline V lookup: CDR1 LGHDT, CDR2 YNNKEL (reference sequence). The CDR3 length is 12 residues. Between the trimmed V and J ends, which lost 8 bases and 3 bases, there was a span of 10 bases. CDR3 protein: CASCREHTEAFF. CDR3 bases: TGTGCCAGCTGTAGGGAACACACTGAAGCTTTCTTT.

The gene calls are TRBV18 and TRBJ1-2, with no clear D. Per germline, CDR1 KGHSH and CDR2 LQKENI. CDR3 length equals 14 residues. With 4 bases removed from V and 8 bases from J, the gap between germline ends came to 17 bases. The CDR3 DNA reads TGTGCCAGCTCACTATCCCGGGAGTCCATAGGCTACACCTTC. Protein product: CASSLSRESIGYTF.